This entry is about one T cell receptor (beta chain). Its antigen is unknown. The data derive from a study of T cell responses to AZD1222 COVID-19 vaccine. Some clones are missing from TCRdb's copy, which holds only in-frame ones; the method was immunoSEQ multiplex PCR. The sample holds approximately 150,000 clones, over 90% seen once. Study-wide results and caveats: CD4 TCRs covered the whole spike, strongest at regions 160-218 and 743-854. Clonal diversity may have been underestimated, and the donors were mostly white British, with more females than males. Among spike-specific TCRs, nearly half reportedly target unmutated variant regions.

Germline lookup yields CDR1 SQVTM and CDR2 ANQGSEA. The trim removed 5 bases at V and 5 bases at J, leaving 10 bases unmatched. CDR3 size: 17 residues. This TCR was recovered from an adult in good health. The rearrangement links TRBV29-1 to TRBJ2-2, with 14 bases aligning to TRBD2. This material consisted of peripheral blood, taken on day 0 of AZD1222 vaccination. CDR3 loop: CSVPRTSGGPGTGELFF. As DNA, the CDR3 is TGCAGCGTTCCTAGGACTAGCGGGGGGCCGGGTACCGGGGAGCTGTTTTTT.